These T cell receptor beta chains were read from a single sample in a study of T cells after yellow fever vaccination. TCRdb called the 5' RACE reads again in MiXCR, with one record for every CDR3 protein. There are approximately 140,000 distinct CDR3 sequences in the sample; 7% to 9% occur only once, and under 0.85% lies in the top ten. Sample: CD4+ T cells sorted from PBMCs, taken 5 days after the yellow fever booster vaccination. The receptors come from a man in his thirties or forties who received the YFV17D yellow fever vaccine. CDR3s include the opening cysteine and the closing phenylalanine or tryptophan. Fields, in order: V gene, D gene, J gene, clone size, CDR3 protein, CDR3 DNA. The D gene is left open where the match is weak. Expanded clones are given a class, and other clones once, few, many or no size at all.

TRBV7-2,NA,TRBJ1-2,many,CASSLVGGRGYTF,TGTGCCAGCAGCTTAGTCGGGGGGCGCGGCTACACCTTC
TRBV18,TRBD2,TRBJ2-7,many,CASSPSGGTRGSEQYF,TGTGCCAGCTCACCTTCCGGAGGGACTAGAGGCTCCGAGCAGTACTTC
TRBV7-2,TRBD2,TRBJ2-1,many,CASSLPWGRDNNEQFF,TGTGCCAGCAGCCTCCCTTGGGGGAGGGATAATAATGAGCAGTTCTTC
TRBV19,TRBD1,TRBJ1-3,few,CASSDRAYSGNTIYF,TGTGCCAGTTCGGACAGGGCATACTCCGGAAACACCATATATTTT
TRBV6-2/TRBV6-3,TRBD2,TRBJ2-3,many,CASMSGRSRTDTQYF,TGTGCCAGCATGAGCGGGAGGTCCCGCACAGATACGCAGTATTTT
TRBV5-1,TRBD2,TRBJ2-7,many,CASSPTSGSTYEQYF,TGCGCCAGCAGCCCTACTAGCGGGAGTACCTACGAGCAGTACTTC
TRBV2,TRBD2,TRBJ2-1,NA,CACSEKGLAGGPRVEQFF,TGTGCCTGCAGCGAGAAGGGACTAGCGGGAGGGCCTCGGGTTGAGCAGTTCTTC
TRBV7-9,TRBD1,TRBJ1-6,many,CASSVETGNSPLHF,TGTGCCAGCAGCGTGGAGACAGGGAATTCACCCCTCCACTTT
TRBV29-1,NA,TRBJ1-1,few,CSASVGGNTEAFF,TGCAGCGCCTCCGTTGGGGGGAACACTGAAGCTTTCTTT
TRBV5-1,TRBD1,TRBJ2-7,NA,CARDSRYEQYF,TGCGCCCGGGACAGCCGCTACGAGCAGTACTTC
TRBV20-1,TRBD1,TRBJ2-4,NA,CSAWTPDRPNEGKNIQYF,TGCAGTGCTTGGACCCCGGACAGGCCTAATGAGGGCAAAAACATTCAGTACTTC
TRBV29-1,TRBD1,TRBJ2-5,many,CSVVRQGLRETQYF,TGCAGCGTTGTCCGACAGGGTCTGCGGGAGACCCAGTACTTC
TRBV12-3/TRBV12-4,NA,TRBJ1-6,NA,CASSSGMYNSPLHF,TGTGCCAGCAGTTCGGGCATGTATAATTCACCCCTCCACTTT
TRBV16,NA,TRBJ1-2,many,CASSHGPGGYGYTF,TGTGCCAGCAGCCACGGGCCGGGGGGCTATGGCTACACCTTC
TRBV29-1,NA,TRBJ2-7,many,CSVRVTGAEQYF,TGCAGCGTTAGAGTCACAGGTGCCGAGCAGTACTTC
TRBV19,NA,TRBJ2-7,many,CASRGGGYEQYF,TGTGCCAGTAGGGGCGGCGGCTACGAGCAGTACTTC
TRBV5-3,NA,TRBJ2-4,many,CARSLRQGRAKNIQYF,TGTGCCAGAAGCTTGAGGCAGGGTCGGGCCAAAAACATTCAGTACTTC
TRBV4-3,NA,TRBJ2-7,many,CASSQFPGGSSYEQYF,TGCGCCAGCAGCCAGTTCCCAGGGGGGAGCTCCTACGAGCAGTACTTC
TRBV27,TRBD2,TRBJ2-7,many,CASSLWGAGEYEQYF,TGTGCCAGCAGTTTATGGGGAGCGGGGGAATACGAGCAGTACTTC
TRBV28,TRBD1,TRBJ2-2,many,CASSLIPGQNFGELFF,TGTGCCAGCAGTCTAATCCCGGGACAGAATTTCGGGGAGCTGTTTTTT
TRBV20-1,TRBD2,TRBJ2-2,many,CSAISGRAVSGELFF,TGCAGTGCTATTAGCGGGAGGGCCGTGTCCGGGGAGCTGTTTTTT
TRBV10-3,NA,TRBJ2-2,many,CAISDSGRGAGELFF,TGTGCCATCAGTGATTCGGGCAGGGGGGCCGGGGAGCTGTTTTTT
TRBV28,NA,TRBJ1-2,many,CASSPDSRNYGYTF,TGTGCCAGCAGTCCGGACAGTCGGAACTATGGCTACACCTTC
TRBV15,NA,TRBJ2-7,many,CATRVTGLYEQYF,TGTGCCACCAGGGTAACGGGCCTCTACGAGCAGTACTTC
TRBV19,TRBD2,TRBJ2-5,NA,CASNPGGGRAETQYF,TGTGCCAGCAACCCCGGAGGCGGGAGGGCAGAGACCCAGTACTTC
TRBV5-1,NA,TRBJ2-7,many,CASSKQGNEQYF,TGCGCCAGCAGTAAACAGGGCAACGAGCAGTACTTC
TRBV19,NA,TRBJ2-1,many,CASTLKPRTGSSYNEQFF,TGTGCCAGTACTCTCAAACCCCGGACGGGAAGCTCCTACAATGAGCAGTTCTTC
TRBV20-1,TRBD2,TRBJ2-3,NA,CSAVSGSGTDTQYF,TGCAGTGCGGTCAGCGGGAGCGGCACAGATACGCAGTATTTT
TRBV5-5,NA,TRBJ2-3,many,CASSLVPLQGRGTDTQYF,TGTGCCAGCAGCTTGGTCCCTTTACAGGGGAGGGGCACAGATACGCAGTATTTT
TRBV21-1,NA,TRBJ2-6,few,CASSKERGDSNSGANVLTF,TGTGCCAGCAGCAAAGAACGGGGTGACAGTAACTCTGGGGCCAACGTCCTGACTTTC
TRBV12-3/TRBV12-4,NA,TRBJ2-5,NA,CASSPRGGEETQYF,TGTGCCAGCAGCCCCAGGGGGGGGGAAGAGACCCAGTACTTC
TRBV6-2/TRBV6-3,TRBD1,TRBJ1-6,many,CASSFSGGRGNSPLHF,TGTGCCAGCAGTTTCTCAGGGGGCCGGGGCAATTCACCCCTCCACTTT
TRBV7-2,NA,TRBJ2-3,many,CASTPRRVGDTQYF,TGTGCCAGCACCCCCCGCCGGGTGGGAGATACGCAGTATTTT
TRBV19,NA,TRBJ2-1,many,CASSMVGTSREQFF,TGTGCCAGTAGTATGGTGGGAACTAGTCGCGAGCAGTTCTTC
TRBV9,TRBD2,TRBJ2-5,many,CASSVAGLAGGQQETQYF,TGTGCCAGCAGCGTAGCGGGACTAGCGGGAGGACAACAAGAGACCCAGTACTTC
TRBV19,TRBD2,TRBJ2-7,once,CASSITGTPSPGLANEQYF,TGTGCCAGTAGTATCACCGGGACCCCTTCACCGGGACTAGCAAACGAGCAGTACTTC
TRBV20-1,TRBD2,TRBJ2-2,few,CCARGGGLAGNTGELFF,TGCTGTGCTAGAGGAGGGGGACTAGCGGGAAACACCGGGGAGCTGTTTTTT